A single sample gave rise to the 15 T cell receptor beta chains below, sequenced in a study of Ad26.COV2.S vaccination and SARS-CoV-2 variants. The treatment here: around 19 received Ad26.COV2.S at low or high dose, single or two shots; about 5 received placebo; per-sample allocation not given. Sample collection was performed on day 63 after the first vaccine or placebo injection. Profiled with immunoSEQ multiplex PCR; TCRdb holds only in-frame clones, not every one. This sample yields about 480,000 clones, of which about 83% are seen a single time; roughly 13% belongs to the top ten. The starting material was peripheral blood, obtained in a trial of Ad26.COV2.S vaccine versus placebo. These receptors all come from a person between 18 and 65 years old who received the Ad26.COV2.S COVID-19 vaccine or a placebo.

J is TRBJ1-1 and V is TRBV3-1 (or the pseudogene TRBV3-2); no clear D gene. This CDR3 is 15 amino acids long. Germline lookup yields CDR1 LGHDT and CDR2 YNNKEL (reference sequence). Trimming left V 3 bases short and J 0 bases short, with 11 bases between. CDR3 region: CASSHLSTVNTEAFF. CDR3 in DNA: TGTGCCAGCAGCCACCTTTCGACGGTGAACACTGAAGCTTTCTTT.

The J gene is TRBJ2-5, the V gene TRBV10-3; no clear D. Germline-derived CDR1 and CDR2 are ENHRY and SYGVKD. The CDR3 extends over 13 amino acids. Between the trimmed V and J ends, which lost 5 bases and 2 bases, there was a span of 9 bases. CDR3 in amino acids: CAISPGQQETQYF. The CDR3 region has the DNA TGTGCCATCAGTCCCGGCCAACAAGAGACCCAGTACTTC.

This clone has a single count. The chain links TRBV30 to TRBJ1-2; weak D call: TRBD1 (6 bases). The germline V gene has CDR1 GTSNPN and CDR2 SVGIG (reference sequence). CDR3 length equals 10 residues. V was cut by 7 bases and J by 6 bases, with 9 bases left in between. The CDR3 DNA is TGTGCCTCAAACAGGGATGGCTACACCTTC. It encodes CASNRDGYTF.

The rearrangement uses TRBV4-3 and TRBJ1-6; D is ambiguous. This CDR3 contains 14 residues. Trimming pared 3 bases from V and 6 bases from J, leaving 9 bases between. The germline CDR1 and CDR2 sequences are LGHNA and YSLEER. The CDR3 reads CASSQSIGNSPLHF. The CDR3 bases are TGCGCCAGCAGCCAGAGCATTGGTAATTCACCCCTCCACTTT.

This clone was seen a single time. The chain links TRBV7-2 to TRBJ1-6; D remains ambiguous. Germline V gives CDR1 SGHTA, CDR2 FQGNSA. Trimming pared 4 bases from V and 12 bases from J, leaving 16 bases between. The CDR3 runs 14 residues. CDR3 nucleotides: TGTGCCAGCAGCTACTCCCCCGGGGATTTACCCCTCCACTTT. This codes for CASSYSPGDLPLHF.

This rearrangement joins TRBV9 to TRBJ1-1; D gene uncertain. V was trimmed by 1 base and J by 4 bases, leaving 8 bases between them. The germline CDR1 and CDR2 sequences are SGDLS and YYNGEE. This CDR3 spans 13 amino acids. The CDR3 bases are TGTGCCAGCAGCGTAAGCATCGCCACTGAAGCTTTCTTT. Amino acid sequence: CASSVSIATEAFF. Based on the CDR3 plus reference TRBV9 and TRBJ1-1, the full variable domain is DSGVTQTPKHLITATGQRVTLRCSPRSGDLSVYWYQQSLDQGLQFLIQYYNGEERAKGNILERFSAQQFPDLHSELNLSSLELGDSALYFCASSVSIATEAFFGQGTRLTVV.

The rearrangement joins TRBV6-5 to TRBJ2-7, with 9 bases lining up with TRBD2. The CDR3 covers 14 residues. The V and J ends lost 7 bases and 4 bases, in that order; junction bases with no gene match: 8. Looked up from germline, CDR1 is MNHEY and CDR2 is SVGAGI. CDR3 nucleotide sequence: TGTGCCAGCACCCCCCGTGCGGGAGGGTACGAGCAGTACTTC. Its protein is CASTPRAGGYEQYF.

The CDR3 sequence is CASSVRGPWGTEAFF. The CDR3 DNA sequence: TGTGCCAGCAGCGTACGGGGCCCGTGGGGCACTGAAGCTTTCTTT. The V call is TRBV14, the J call TRBJ1-1, with a possible D match to TRBD1 (5 bases). V lost 5 bases and J 4 bases, leaving 17 bases between the germline ends. This CDR3 has 15 residues. The V gene's germline CDR1 is SGHDN and CDR2 FVKESK.

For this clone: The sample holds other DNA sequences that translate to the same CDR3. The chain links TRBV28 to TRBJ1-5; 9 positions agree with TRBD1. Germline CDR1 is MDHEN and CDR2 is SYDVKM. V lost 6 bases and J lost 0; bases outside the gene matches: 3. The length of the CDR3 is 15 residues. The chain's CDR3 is CASSTDRGSNQPQHF. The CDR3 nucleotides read TGTGCCAGCAGCACGGACAGGGGTAGCAATCAGCCCCAGCATTTT.

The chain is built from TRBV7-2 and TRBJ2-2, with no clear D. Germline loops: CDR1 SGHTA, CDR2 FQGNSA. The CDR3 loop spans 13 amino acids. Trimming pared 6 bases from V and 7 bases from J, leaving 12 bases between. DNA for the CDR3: TGTGCCAGCAGTTCCTACGGGCGCGGGGAGCTGTTTTTT. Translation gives CASSSYGRGELFF.

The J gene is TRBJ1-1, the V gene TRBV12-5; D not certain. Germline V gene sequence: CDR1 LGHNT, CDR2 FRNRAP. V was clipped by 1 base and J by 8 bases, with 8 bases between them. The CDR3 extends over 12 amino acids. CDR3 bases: TGTGCTAGTGGTTTGGGACCCAGGGAAGCTTTCTTT. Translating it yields CASGLGPREAFF.

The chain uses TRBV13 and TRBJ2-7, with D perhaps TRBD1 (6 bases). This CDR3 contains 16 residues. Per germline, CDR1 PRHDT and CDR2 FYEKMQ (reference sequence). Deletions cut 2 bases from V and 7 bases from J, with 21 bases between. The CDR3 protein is CASSLRGGTGSWEQYF. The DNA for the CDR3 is TGTGCCAGCAGCTTACGCGGAGGCACAGGGAGCTGGGAGCAGTACTTC.

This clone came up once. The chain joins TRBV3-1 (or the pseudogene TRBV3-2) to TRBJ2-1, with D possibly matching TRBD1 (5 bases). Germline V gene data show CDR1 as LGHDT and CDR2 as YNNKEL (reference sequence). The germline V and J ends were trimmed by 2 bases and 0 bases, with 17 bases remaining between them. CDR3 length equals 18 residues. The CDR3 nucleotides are TGTGCCAGCAGCCAATCATTTGTGGGCAGGGTCTCCTACAATGAGCAGTTCTTC. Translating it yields CASSQSFVGRVSYNEQFF.

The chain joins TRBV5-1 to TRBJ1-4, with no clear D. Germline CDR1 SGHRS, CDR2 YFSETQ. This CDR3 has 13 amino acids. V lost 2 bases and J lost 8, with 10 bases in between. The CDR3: CASSFAYGEKLFF. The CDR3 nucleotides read TGCGCCAGCAGCTTCGCCTACGGGGAAAAACTGTTTTTT.

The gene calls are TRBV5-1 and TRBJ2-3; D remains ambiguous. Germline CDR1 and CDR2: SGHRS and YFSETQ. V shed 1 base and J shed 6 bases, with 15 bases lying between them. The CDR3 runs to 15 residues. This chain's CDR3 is CASSLQQFPEDTQYF. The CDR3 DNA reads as TGCGCCAGCAGCTTGCAGCAATTCCCGGAGGATACGCAGTATTTT.